The entry below describes one T cell receptor (beta chain). What it recognizes is unknown. This sample is drawn from a study of T cell responses to AZD1222 COVID-19 vaccine. Assay: immunoSEQ multiplex PCR; the TCRdb copy retains only in-frame clones and omits some. The sample includes over 150,000 clones, more than 80% seen only once; the top ten take approximately 6.9%. CDR3 length: 15 residues. The V gene end was trimmed by 4 bases and the J gene end by 6 bases; junction bases not matched to a gene: 6. Germline-derived CDR1 and CDR2 are SGHAT and FQNNGV. Overall study findings and caveats: Mapped onto spike, vaccine-associated CD4 TCRs spanned it and were dominant at 160-218 and 743-854.

The chain joins TRBV11-2 to TRBJ2-2; 9 nucleotides match TRBD1. This TCR came from an adult in good health. The sequenced sample was peripheral blood, obtained on day 0 of AZD1222 vaccination. Here the CDR3 reads CASSWGQGFPGELFF. CDR3 DNA: TGTGCCAGCAGCTGGGGACAGGGTTTCCCCGGGGAGCTGTTTTTT.